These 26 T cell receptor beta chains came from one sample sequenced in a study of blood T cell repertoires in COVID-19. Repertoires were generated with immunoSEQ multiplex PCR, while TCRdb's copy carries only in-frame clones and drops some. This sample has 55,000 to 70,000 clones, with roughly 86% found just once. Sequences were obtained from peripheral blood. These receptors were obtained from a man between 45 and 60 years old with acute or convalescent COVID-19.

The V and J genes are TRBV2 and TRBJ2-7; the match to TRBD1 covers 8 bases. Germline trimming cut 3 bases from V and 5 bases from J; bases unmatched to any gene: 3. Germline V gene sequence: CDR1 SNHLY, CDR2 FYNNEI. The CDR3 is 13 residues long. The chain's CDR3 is CASSEDRENEQYF. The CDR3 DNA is TGTGCCAGCAGTGAGGACAGGGAAAACGAGCAGTACTTC.

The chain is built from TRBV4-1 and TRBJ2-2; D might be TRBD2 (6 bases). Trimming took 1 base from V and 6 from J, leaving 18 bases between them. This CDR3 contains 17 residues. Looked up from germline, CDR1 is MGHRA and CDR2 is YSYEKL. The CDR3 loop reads CASSQVDLGLVAGELFF. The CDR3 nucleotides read TGCGCCAGCAGCCAAGTGGACCTGGGACTGGTTGCCGGGGAGCTGTTTTTT.

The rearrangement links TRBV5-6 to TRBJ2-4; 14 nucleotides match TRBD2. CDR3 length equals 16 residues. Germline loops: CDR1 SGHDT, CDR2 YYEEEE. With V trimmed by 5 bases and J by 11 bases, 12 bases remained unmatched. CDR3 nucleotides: TGTGCCAGCAGTCACCGAAGACTAGCGGGGGGGACCTTTCAGTACTTC. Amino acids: CASSHRRLAGGTFQYF.

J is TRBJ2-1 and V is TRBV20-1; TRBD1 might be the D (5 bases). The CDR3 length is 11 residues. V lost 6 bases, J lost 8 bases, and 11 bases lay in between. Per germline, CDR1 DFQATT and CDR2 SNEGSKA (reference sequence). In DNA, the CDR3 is TGCAGTGCCCTCCAGGGCTATGAGCAGTTCTTC. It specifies CSALQGYEQFF.

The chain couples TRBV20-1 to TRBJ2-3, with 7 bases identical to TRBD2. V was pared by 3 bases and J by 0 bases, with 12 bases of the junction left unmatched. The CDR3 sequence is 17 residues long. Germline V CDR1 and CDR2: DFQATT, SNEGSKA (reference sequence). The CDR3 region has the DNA TGCAGTGCTAGTTGGGAGGGCCGGACCCCTAGCACAGATACGCAGTATTTT. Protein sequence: CSASWEGRTPSTDTQYF.

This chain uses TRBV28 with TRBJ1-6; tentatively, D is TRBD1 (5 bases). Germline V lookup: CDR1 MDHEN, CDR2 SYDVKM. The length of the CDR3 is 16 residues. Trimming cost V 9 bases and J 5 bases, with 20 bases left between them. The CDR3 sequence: CARNSVDSLNNSPLHF. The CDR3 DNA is TGTGCCAGGAACTCCGTCGACAGCCTAAATAATTCACCCCTCCACTTT.

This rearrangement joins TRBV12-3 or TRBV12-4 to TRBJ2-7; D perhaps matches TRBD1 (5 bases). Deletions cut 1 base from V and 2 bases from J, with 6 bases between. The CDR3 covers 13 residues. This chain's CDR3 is CASSLGRAYEQYF. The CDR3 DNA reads TGTGCCAGCAGTTTAGGCAGGGCCTACGAGCAGTACTTC.

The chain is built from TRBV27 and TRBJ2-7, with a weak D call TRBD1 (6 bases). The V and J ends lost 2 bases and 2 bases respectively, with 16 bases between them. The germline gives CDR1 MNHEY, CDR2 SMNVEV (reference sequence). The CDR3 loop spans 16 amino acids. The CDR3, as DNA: TGTGCCAGCAGTTTAGGGGTTCCTGCAGGGGCCTACGAGCAGTACTTC. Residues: CASSLGVPAGAYEQYF.

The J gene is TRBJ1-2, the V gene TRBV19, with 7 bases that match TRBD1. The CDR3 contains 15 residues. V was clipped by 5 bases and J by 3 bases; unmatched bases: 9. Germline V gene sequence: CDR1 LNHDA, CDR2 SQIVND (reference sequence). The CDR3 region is CASSQWDSDYYGYTF. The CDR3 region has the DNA TGTGCCAGTAGTCAATGGGACAGCGATTACTATGGCTACACCTTC.

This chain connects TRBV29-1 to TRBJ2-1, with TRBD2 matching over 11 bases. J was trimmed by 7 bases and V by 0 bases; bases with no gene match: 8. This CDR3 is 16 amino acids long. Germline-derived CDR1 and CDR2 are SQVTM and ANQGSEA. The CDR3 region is CSVEDFLAGGENEQFF. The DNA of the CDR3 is TGCAGCGTTGAAGATTTTTTAGCGGGAGGGGAAAATGAGCAGTTCTTC.

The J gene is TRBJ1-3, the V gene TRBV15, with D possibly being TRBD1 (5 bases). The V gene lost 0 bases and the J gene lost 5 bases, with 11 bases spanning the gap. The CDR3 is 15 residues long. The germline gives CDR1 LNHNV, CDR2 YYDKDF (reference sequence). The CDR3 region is CATSRDQGLRNTIYF. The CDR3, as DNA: TGTGCCACCAGCAGAGACCAGGGCTTGCGAAACACCATATATTTT.

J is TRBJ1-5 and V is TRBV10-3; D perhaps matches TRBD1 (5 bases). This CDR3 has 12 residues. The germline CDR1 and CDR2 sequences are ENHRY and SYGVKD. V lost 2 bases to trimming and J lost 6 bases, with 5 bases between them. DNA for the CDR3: TGTGCCATCAGTGAGCAGGGTCAGCCCCAGCATTTT. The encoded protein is CAISEQGQPQHF.

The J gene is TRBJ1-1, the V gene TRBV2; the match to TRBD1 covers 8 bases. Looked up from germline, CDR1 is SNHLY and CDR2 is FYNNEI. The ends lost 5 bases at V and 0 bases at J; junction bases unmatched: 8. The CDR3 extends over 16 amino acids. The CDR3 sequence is CASSKGTGLMNTEAFF. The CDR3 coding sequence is TGTGCCAGCAGTAAAGGGACAGGACTCATGAACACTGAAGCTTTCTTT.

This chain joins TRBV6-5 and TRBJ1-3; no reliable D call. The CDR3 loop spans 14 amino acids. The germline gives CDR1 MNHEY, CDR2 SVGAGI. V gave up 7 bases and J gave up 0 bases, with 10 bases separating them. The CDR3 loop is CASTHTPSGNTIYF. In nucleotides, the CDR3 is TGTGCCAGCACCCACACCCCCTCTGGAAACACCATATATTTT.

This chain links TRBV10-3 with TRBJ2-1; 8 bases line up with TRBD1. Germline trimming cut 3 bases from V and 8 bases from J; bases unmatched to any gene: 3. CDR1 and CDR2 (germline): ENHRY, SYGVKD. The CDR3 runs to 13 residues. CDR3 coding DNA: TGTGCCATCAGTGAACAGGGGGTGCATGAGCAGTTCTTC. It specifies CAISEQGVHEQFF.

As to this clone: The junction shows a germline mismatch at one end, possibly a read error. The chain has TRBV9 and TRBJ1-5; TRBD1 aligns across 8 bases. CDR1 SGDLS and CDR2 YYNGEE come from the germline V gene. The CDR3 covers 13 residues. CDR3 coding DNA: TGTGCCAGCAGCTCAGGGGGCAAGCAGCCCCAGCATTTT. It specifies CASSSGGKQPQHF.

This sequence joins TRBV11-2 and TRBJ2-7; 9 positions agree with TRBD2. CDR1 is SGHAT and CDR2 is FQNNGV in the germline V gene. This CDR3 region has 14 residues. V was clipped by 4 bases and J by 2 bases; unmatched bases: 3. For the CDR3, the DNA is TGTGCCAGCAGCTCTGGACTAGCGACCTACGAGCAGTACTTC. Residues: CASSSGLATYEQYF. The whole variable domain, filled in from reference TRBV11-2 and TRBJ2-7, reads EAGVAQSPRYKIIEKRQSVAFWCNPISGHATLYWYQQILGQGPKLLIQFQNNGVVDDSQLPKDRFSAERLKGVDSTLKIQPAKLEDSAVYLCASSSGLATYEQYFGPGTRLTVT.

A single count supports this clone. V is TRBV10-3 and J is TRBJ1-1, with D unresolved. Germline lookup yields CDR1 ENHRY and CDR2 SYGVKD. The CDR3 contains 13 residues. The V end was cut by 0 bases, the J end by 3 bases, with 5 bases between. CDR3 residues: CAISESADTEAFF. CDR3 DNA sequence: TGTGCCATCAGTGAGTCCGCAGACACTGAAGCTTTCTTT.

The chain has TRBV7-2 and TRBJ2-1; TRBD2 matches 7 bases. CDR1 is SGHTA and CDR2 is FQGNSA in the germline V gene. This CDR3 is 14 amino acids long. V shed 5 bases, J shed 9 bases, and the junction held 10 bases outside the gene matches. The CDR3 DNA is TGTGCCAGCAGCCTAGATACTGGGGAGGGTGAGCAGTTCTTC. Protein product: CASSLDTGEGEQFF.

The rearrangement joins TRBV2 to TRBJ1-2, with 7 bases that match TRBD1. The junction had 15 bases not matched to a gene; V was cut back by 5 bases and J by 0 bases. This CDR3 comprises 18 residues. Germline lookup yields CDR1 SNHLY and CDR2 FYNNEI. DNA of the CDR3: TGTGCCAGCAGTTTTACAGGACAGGCCCGGGGGTCTAACTATGGCTACACCTTC. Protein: CASSFTGQARGSNYGYTF.

CDR3 protein: CASSRLTGTGELFF. The CDR3, as DNA: TGTGCCAGCAGCCGCCTGACAGGCACCGGGGAGCTGTTTTTT. This chain connects TRBV3-1 (or the pseudogene TRBV3-2) to TRBJ2-2; weak D call: TRBD1 (6 bases). V lost 4 bases and J lost 4, with 10 bases in between. CDR1 is LGHDT and CDR2 is YNNKEL in the germline V gene (reference sequence). The CDR3 sequence is 14 residues long.

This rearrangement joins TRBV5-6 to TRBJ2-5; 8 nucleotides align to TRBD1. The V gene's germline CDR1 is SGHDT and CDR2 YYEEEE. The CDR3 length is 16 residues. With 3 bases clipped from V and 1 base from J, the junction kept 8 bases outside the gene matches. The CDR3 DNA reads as TGTGCCAGCAGCTACGCCCCCACAGGGGGCCAAGAGACCCAGTACTTC. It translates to CASSYAPTGGQETQYF.

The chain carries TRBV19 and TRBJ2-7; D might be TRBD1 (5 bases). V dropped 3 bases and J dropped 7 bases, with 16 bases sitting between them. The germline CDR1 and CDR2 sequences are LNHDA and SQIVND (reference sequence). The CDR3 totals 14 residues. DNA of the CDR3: TGTGCCAGTAGTATCAGTTCAGGGTCTAAAGAGCAGTACTTC. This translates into CASSISSGSKEQYF.

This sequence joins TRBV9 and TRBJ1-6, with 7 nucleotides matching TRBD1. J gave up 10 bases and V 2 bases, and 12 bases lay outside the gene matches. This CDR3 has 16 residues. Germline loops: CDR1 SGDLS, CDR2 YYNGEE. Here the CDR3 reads CASSVGTEVDGSPLHF. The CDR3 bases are TGTGCCAGCAGCGTCGGGACAGAGGTAGATGGATCACCCCTCCACTTT.

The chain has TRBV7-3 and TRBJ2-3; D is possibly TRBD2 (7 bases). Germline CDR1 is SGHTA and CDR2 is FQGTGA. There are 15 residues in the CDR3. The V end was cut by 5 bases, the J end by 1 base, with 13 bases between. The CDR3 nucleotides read TGTGCCAGCAGCCCTTGGGGGGGGCGCACAGATACGCAGTATTTT. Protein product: CASSPWGGRTDTQYF.

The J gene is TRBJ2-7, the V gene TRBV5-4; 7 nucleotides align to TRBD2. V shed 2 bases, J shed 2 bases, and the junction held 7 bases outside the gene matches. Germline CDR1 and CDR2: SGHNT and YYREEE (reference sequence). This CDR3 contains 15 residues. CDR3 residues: CASSFSTGLAYEQYF. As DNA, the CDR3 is TGTGCCAGCAGCTTTAGTACTGGACTAGCCTACGAGCAGTACTTC.